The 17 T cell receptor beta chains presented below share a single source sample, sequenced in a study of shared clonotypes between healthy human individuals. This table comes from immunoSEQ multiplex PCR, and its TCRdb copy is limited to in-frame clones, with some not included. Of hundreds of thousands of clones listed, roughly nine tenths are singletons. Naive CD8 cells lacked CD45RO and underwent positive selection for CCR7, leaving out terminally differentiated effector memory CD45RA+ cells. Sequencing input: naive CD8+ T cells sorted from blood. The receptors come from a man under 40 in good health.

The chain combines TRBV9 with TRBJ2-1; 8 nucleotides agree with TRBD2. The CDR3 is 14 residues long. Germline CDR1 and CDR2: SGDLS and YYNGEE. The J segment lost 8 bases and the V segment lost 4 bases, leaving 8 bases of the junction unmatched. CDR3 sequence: CASSRNSGMDEQFF. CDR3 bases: TGTGCCAGCAGCCGTAATAGCGGGATGGATGAGCAGTTCTTC.

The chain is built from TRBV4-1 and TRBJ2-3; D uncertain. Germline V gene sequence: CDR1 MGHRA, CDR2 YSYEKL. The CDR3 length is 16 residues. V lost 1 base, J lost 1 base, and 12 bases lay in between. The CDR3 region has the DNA TGCGCCAGCAGCCAAGTGCCATTTGCTGGCACAGATACGCAGTATTTT. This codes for CASSQVPFAGTDTQYF.

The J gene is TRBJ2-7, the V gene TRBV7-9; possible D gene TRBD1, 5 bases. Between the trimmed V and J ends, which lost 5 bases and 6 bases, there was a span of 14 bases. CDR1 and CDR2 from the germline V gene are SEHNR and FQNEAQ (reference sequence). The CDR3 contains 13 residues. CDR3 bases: TGTGCCAGCAGCAAGACAGATTTTCGCGAGCAGTACTTC. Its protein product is CASSKTDFREQYF.

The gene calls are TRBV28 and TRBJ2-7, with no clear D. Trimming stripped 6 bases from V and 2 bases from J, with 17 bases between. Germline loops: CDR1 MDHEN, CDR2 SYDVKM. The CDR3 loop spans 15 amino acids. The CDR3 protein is CASSLTANNAYEQYF. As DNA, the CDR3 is TGTGCCAGCAGCCTGACCGCAAATAATGCCTACGAGCAGTACTTC. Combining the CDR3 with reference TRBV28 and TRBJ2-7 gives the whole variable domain DVKVTQSSRYLVKRTGEKVFLECVQDMDHENMFWYRQDPGLGLRLIYFSYDVKMKEKGDIPEGYSVSREKKERFSLILESASTNQTSMYLCASSLTANNAYEQYFGPGTRLTVT.

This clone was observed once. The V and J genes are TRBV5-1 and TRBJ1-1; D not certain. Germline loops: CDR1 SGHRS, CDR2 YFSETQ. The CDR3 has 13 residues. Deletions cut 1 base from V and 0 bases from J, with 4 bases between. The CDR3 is CASSLFMNTEAFF. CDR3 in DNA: TGCGCCAGCAGCTTGTTTATGAACACTGAAGCTTTCTTT.

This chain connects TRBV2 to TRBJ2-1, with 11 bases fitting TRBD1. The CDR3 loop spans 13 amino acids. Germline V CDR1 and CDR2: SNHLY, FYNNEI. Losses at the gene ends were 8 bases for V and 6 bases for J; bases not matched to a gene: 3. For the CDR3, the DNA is TGTGCCAGCGAGGGGACAGGGGGCAATGAGCAGTTCTTC. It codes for CASEGTGGNEQFF. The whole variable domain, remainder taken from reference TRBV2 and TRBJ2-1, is EPEVTQTPSHQVTQMGQEVILRCVPISNHLYFYWYRQILGQKVEFLVSFYNNEISEKSEIFDDQFSVERPDGSNFTLKIRSTKLEDSAMYFCASEGTGGNEQFFGPGTRLTVL.

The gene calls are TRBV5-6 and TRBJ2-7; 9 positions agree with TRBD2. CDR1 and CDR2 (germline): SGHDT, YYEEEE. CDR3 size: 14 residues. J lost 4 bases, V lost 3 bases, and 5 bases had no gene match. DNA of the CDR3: TGTGCCAGCAGCTATAGCGGGAGTCGGTACGAGCAGTACTTC. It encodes CASSYSGSRYEQYF.

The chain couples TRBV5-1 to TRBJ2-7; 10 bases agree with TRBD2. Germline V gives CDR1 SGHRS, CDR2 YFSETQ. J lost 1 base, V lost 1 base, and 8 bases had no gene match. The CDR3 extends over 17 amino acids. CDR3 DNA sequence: TGCGCCAGCAGCTTGTCGCTAGCGGGAGTCAAGTCCTACGAGCAGTACTTC. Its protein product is CASSLSLAGVKSYEQYF.

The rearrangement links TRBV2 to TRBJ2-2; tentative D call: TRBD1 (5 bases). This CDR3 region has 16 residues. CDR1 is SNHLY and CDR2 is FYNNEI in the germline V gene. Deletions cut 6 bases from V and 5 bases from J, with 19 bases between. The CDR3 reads CASRTEVTVPTGELFF. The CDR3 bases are TGTGCCAGCAGGACAGAGGTCACAGTCCCGACCGGGGAGCTGTTTTTT.

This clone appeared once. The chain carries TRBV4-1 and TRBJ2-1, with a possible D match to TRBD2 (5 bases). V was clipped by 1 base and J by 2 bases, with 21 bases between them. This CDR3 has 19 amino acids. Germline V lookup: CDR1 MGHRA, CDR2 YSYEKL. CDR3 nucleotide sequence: TGCGCCAGCAGCCAAGGCCCTCTTGGAGCGGAACGGGCCTACAATGAGCAGTTCTTC. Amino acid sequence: CASSQGPLGAERAYNEQFF.

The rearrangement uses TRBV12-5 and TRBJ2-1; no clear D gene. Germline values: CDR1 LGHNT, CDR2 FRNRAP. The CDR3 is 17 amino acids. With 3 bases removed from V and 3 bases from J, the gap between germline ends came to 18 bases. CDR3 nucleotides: TGTGCTAGTGGTTTAGACCGTTTGGAGAAGGGCTACAATGAGCAGTTCTTC. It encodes CASGLDRLEKGYNEQFF.

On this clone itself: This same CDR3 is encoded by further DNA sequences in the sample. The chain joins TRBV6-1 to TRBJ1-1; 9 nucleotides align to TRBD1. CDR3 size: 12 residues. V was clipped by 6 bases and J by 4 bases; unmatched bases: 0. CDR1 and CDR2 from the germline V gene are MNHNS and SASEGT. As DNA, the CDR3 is TGTGCCAGCAGGACAGGGGGCACTGAAGCTTTCTTT. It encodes CASRTGGTEAFF.

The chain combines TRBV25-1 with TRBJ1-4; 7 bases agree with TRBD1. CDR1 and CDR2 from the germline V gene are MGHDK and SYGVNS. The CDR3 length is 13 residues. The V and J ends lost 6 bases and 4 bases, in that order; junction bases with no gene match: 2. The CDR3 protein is CASRTGNNEKLFF. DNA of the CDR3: TGTGCCAGCAGGACAGGGAATAATGAAAAACTGTTTTTT.

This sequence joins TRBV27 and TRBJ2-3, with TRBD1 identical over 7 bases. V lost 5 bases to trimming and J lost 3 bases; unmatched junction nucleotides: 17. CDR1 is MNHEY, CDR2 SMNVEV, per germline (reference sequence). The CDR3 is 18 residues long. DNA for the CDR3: TGTGCCAGCAGTCCCTCGCGTCCAGGGGGAATAAGAACAGATACGCAGTATTTT. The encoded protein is CASSPSRPGGIRTDTQYF.

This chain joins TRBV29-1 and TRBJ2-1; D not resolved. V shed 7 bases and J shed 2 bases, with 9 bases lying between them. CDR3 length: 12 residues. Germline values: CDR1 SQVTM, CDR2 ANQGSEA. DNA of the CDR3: TGCAGCGCCTCCTCTACCTACAATGAGCAGTTCTTC. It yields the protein CSASSTYNEQFF.

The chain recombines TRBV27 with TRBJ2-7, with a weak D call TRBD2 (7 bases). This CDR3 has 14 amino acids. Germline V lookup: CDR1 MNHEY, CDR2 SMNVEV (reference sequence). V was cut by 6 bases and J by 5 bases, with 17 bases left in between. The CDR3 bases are TGTGCCAGCAGGTGGGGGGGCCGGCTTAACGAGCAGTACTTC. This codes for CASRWGGRLNEQYF.

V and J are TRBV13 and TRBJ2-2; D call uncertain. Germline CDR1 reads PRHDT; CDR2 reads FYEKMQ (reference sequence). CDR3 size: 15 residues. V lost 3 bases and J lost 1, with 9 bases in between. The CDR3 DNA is TGTGCCAGCAGCTTTCTCCGGCAGAACACCGGGGAGCTGTTTTTT. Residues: CASSFLRQNTGELFF.